This T cell receptor beta chain was obtained from a study of shared clonotypes between healthy human individuals. Study in general: CD4 naive and CD4 memory each took three plates per donor, while CD8 naive took two and CD8 memory one. General study results and limits: Shared across four donors were around 5% of the naive CD4 clonotypes. Against clonotypes common to all four donors, non-shared ones had lower generation probabilities.

Assay used: immunoSEQ multiplex PCR; TCRdb lists only in-frame clones, some missing. Of about 1 million clones listed, 60% to 80% were seen once; the top ten hold roughly 1.5%. Regarding this clone: The antigen remains undetermined.

This CDR3 spans 13 amino acids. V was cut by 0 bases and J by 4 bases, with 6 bases left in between. CDR1 SGHRS and CDR2 YFSETQ come from the germline V gene. The rearrangement uses TRBV5-1 and TRBJ2-3, with D possibly matching TRBD1 (5 bases). The origin of this receptor is a man between 18 and 35 years old in good health. Sequencing used memory CD4+ T cells sorted from blood. Subset indicated: CD45RA-negative fraction. Written as DNA, the CDR3 is TGCGCCAGCAGCTTGGCCAGGGCAGATACGCAGTATTTT. Its translation: CASSLARADTQYF.